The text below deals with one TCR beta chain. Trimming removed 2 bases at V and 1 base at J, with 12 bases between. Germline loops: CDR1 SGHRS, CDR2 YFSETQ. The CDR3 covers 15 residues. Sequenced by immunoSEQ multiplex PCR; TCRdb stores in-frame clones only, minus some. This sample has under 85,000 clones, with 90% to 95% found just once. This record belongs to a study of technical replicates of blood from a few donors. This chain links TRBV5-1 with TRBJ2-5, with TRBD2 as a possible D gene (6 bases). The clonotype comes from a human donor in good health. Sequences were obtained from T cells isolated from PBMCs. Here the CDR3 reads CASSFIAEAQETQYF. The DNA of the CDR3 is TGCGCCAGCAGCTTTATAGCGGAAGCCCAAGAGACCCAGTACTTC.